These T cell receptor beta chains were read from a single sample in a study of T cells in narcolepsy. Assay used: immunoSEQ multiplex PCR; TCRdb lists only in-frame clones, some missing. This table has 25,000 to 35,000 clones, roughly 78% appearing once. Sequenced sample: CD45RA- memory CD4+ T cells from PBMCs. The receptors were sampled from a human donor with narcolepsy. Both conserved end residues are part of each CDR3. A D gene is named only where the DNA matches it firmly. Only some rows state a clone size, as once, few, many or a class for expanded clones.

V	J	D	size	CDR3	DNA
TRBV5-1	TRBJ2-5	NA	NA	CASSFFIGAQETQYF	TGCGCCAGCAGCTTCTTCATAGGAGCACAAGAGACCCAGTACTTC
TRBV19	TRBJ2-5	NA	NA	CASSIVITSDTKGQYF	TGTGCCAGTAGTATCGTGATCACGTCGGACACGAAGGGCCAGTACTTC
TRBV5-1	TRBJ2-2	NA	NA	CASSLVSGPDGELFF	TGCGCCAGCAGCTTGGTCAGCGGCCCCGACGGGGAGCTGTTTTTT
TRBV5-1	TRBJ2-5	NA	NA	CASSLLGTRGAGETQYF	TGCGCCAGCAGCTTGCTAGGAACCCGGGGGGCCGGGGAGACCCAGTACTTC
TRBV12-5	TRBJ1-3	NA	NA	CASGLVQGNTIYF	TGTGCTAGTGGTTTGGTACAAGGAAACACCATATATTTT
TRBV11-3	TRBJ1-1	NA	NA	CASSLAGGTEAFF	TGTGCCAGCAGCTTAGCGGGTGGAACTGAAGCTTTCTTT
TRBV5-7	TRBJ2-6	NA	few	CASSLTGGGANVLTF	TGTGCCAGCAGCTTAACGGGCGGTGGGGCCAACGTCCTGACTTTC
TRBV6-4	TRBJ2-2	NA	NA	CASKGTANTGELFF	TGTGCCAGCAAAGGGACGGCGAACACCGGGGAGCTGTTTTTT
TRBV5-1	TRBJ2-2	NA	NA	CASSLELDWTGELFF	TGCGCCAGCAGCTTGGAGTTGGATTGGACCGGGGAGCTGTTTTTT
TRBV4-2	TRBJ2-3	NA	NA	CASSQDAAAGTDTQYF	TGTGCCAGCAGCCAAGACGCGGCGGCGGGCACAGATACGCAGTATTTT
TRBV19	TRBJ2-1	TRBD1	NA	CASSISGQGARQFF	TGTGCCAGTAGTATTTCGGGGCAGGGGGCGAGGCAGTTCTTC
TRBV2	TRBJ1-2	TRBD1	few	CASSEGGQGGLYGYTF	TGTGCCAGCAGTGAGGGGGGACAGGGTGGACTCTATGGCTACACCTTC
TRBV10-3	TRBJ1-1	TRBD1	NA	CAIRESRDRGLNTEAFF	TGTGCCATCAGGGAATCCCGGGACAGGGGGCTGAACACTGAAGCTTTCTTT